Presented here are 30 T cell receptor beta chains from one specimen sequenced in a study of T-cell reconstitution after alpha-beta-depleted transplantation in children. TCRbeta library construction was performed incorporating unique molecular identifiers. Using its own MiXCR run on the PCR reads, TCRdb lists one record per CDR3 protein. The sample has some 300,000 distinct CDR3 sequences, about 9.3% seen once; the top ten hold about 2.3%. This specimen was PBMCs from the stem cell graft donor, taken from the stem cell graft. These receptors were collected from a human donor who donated a stem cell graft to a child with acute lymphoblastic leukemia.

The chain combines TRBV9 with TRBJ2-3; 7 bases map to TRBD2. Unmatched junction bases numbered 9, after V lost 4 bases and J lost 4 bases. The CDR3 sequence is 15 residues long. The germline CDR1 and CDR2 sequences are SGDLS and YYNGEE. The CDR3 loop is CASSRLATEADTQYF. Written as DNA, the CDR3 is TGTGCCAGCAGCCGACTAGCAACAGAGGCAGATACGCAGTATTTT.

This clonotype has more than one count but fewer than ten. The CDR3 reads CASSLQRGEQYF. The CDR3, as DNA: TGTGCCAGCAGCTTGCAGCGGGGCGAGCAGTACTTC. This rearrangement joins TRBV5-5 to TRBJ2-7; 7 positions agree with TRBD2. The CDR3 spans 12 residues. CDR1 is SGHKS, CDR2 YYEKEE, per germline (reference sequence). The V segment lost 1 base and the J segment 6 bases; nucleotides outside the gene matches: 1.

This clonotype was counted only a few times. The V gene is TRBV5-1, the J gene TRBJ2-4; a weak D match, TRBD2 (5 bases). Trimming took 7 bases from V and 4 from J, leaving 18 bases between them. The CDR3 loop spans 15 amino acids. Germline lookup yields CDR1 SGHRS and CDR2 YFSETQ. CDR3 DNA: TGCGCCAGCGCCCTACGGGAAGATGGGAAAAACATTCAGTACTTC. Translated, it gives CASALREDGKNIQYF. The full variable domain, with the rest looked up from reference TRBV5-1 and TRBJ2-4, is KAGVTQTPRYLIKTRGQQVTLSCSPISGHRSVSWYQQTPGQGLQFLFEYFSETQRNKGNFPGRFSGRQFSNSRSEMNVSTLELGDSALYLCASALREDGKNIQYFGAGTRLSVL.

This clonotype showed up many times. The genes are TRBV4-3 and TRBJ1-1; D is perhaps TRBD1 (5 bases). This CDR3 spans 16 amino acids. Per the germline V gene, CDR1 is LGHNA and CDR2 is YSLEER. Trimming took 1 base from V and 1 from J, leaving 13 bases between them. CDR3 sequence (DNA): TGCGCCAGCAGCCAAGGCTGGGCAGGACAGAACACTGAAGCTTTCTTT. This codes for CASSQGWAGQNTEAFF.

The V call is TRBV6-4, the J call TRBJ2-2; D gene ambiguous. V lost 3 bases to trimming and J lost 2 bases, with 7 bases between them. Germline CDR1 MRHNA, CDR2 SNTAGT. The CDR3 extends over 14 amino acids. CDR3 in amino acids: CASSEGSNTGELFF. CDR3 DNA: TGTGCCAGCAGTGAAGGGTCAAACACCGGGGAGCTGTTTTTT.

The sample holds many counts of this clonotype. V is TRBV7-2 and J is TRBJ1-1; no clear D. The CDR3 sequence is 14 residues long. Germline V CDR1 and CDR2: SGHTA, FQGNSA. Deletions cut 1 base from V and 2 bases from J, with 8 bases between. The CDR3 region is CASSLGSVNTEAFF. The DNA for the CDR3 is TGTGCCAGCAGCTTAGGGTCAGTAAACACTGAAGCTTTCTTT. The variable domain in full, completed from reference TRBV7-2 and TRBJ1-1, reads GAGVSQSPSNKVTEKGKDVELRCDPISGHTALYWYRQSLGQGLEFLIYFQGNSAPDKSGLPSDRFSAERTGGSVSTLTIQRTQQEDSAVYLCASSLGSVNTEAFFGQGTRLTVV.

V is TRBV11-2 and J is TRBJ2-3; 11 nucleotides agree with TRBD1. Per germline, CDR1 SGHAT and CDR2 FQNNGV. CDR3 size: 16 residues. V lost 5 bases and J lost 3; bases outside the gene matches: 7. The CDR3 here is CASSPWTGGGTDTQYF. CDR3 nucleotide sequence: TGTGCCAGCAGCCCTTGGACAGGGGGCGGGACAGATACGCAGTATTTT. Full variable domain (rest looked up from reference TRBV11-2 and TRBJ2-3): EAGVAQSPRYKIIEKRQSVAFWCNPISGHATLYWYQQILGQGPKLLIQFQNNGVVDDSQLPKDRFSAERLKGVDSTLKIQPAKLEDSAVYLCASSPWTGGGTDTQYFGPGTRLTVL.

In its sample, this clonotype was seen a few times. The CDR3: CASSRGRRARGEQYF. The CDR3 nucleotides read TGTGCCAGCAGCCGCGGGAGAAGGGCAAGGGGCGAGCAGTACTTC. The chain has TRBV7-2 and TRBJ2-7; 7 bases match TRBD2. With V trimmed by 5 bases and J by 6 bases, 13 bases remained unmatched. This CDR3 is 15 amino acids long. CDR1 is SGHTA, CDR2 FQGNSA, per germline.

J is TRBJ2-3 and V is TRBV27, with 12 bases fitting TRBD2. The CDR3 is 17 residues long. Trimming cost V 3 bases and J 0 bases; bases outside gene matches: 4. Germline V CDR1 and CDR2: MNHEY, SMNVEV (reference sequence). The CDR3 is CASSFTSGRISTDTQYF. The CDR3 DNA reads TGTGCCAGCAGTTTCACTAGCGGGAGGATAAGCACAGATACGCAGTATTTT.

V gene TRBV29-1 combines with J gene TRBJ2-5; TRBD1 matches 9 bases. This CDR3 comprises 15 residues. V gave up 6 bases and J gave up 0 bases; unmatched junction bases: 8. Per the germline V gene, CDR1 is SQVTM and CDR2 is ANQGSEA. The CDR3 coding sequence is TGCAGCGTCGGACCGGGACAGGGATACCAAGAGACCCAGTACTTC. This gives the protein CSVGPGQGYQETQYF.

This clonotype was counted between two and nine times. V is TRBV12-3 or TRBV12-4 and J is TRBJ2-5; 8 nucleotides line up with TRBD2. The ends lost 7 bases at V and 5 bases at J; junction bases unmatched: 9. This CDR3 is built from 14 residues. The CDR3, as DNA: TGTGCCAGCACCCCGGGAGGGGGGGGCGAGACCCAGTACTTC. Its translation is CASTPGGGGETQYF.

This clonotype was observed many times. V is TRBV5-1 and J is TRBJ2-1; D is unresolved. Germline V lookup: CDR1 SGHRS, CDR2 YFSETQ. V shed 0 bases and J shed 10 bases, with 11 bases lying between them. The CDR3 is made up of 13 amino acids. The CDR3 region has the DNA TGCGCCAGCAGCTTGGCCAACCGGGTCGAGCAGTTCTTC. It yields the protein CASSLANRVEQFF.

The chain employs TRBV5-5 and TRBJ2-7; D is uncertain. The J call may be incorrect, as the DNA end agrees better with TRBJ2-1. Germline-derived CDR1 and CDR2 are SGHKS and YYEKEE (reference sequence). CDR3 length equals 14 residues. The CDR3 DNA is TGTGCCAGCAGCCTGGGTGGCAGTTTCTACGAGCAGTTCTTC. Translated, it gives CASSLGGSFYEQFF.

This clonotype was detected only a few times. The CDR3 loop is CASSQGSRDTQYF. The CDR3 DNA sequence: TGTGCCAGCAGCCAAGGTTCACGGGATACGCAGTATTTT. V gene TRBV3-1 combines with J gene TRBJ2-3; D unresolved. The CDR3 totals 13 residues. V dropped 1 base and J dropped 6 bases, with 8 bases sitting between them. CDR1 is LGHDT, CDR2 YNNKEL, per germline (reference sequence).

This clonotype was seen repeatedly, ten times or more. The chain has TRBV5-1 and TRBJ2-1, with 8 bases lining up with TRBD1. The V gene's germline CDR1 is SGHRS and CDR2 YFSETQ. CDR3 length equals 14 residues. The V and J ends lost 0 bases and 9 bases, in that order; junction bases with no gene match: 5. The DNA for the CDR3 is TGCGCCAGCAGCTTGGGGCAGGGGGCTACTGAGCAGTTCTTC. It is translated as CASSLGQGATEQFF.

This clonotype was detected a few times. The rearrangement links TRBV7-8 to TRBJ1-6, with 8 positions matching TRBD1. Germline values: CDR1 SGHVS, CDR2 FQNEAQ. V lost 5 bases and J lost 9; bases outside the gene matches: 6. The CDR3 consists of 14 residues. Here the CDR3 reads CASSRRQGFSPLHF. DNA for the CDR3: TGTGCCAGCAGCCGGCGACAGGGGTTTTCACCCCTCCACTTT.

The chain is built from TRBV27 and TRBJ2-1, with 7 positions matching TRBD2. The germline V gene has CDR1 MNHEY and CDR2 SMNVEV (reference sequence). V shed 8 bases and J 5 bases; nucleotides not matched to a gene: 9. The CDR3 covers 14 residues. CDR3 coding DNA: TGTGCCAGCTCGCTAGCGGCCTTTAACAATGAGCAGTTCTTC. It is translated as CASSLAAFNNEQFF.

This clonotype was seen a few times. The chain is built from TRBV7-9 and TRBJ2-3; the D is unclear. The germline V and J ends were trimmed by 3 bases and 0 bases, with 10 bases remaining between them. This CDR3 contains 15 residues. Germline V gene lookup returns CDR1 SEHNR and CDR2 FQNEAQ (reference sequence). CDR3 amino acids: CASSFGTSSTDTQYF. The CDR3 DNA reads as TGTGCCAGCAGCTTCGGAACTTCTAGCACAGATACGCAGTATTTT.

This clonotype was detected only a few times. The chain uses TRBV12-3 or TRBV12-4 and TRBJ2-5; possibly TRBD2 for D (5 bases). This CDR3 contains 16 residues. V gave up 6 bases and J gave up 1 base, with 18 bases separating them. The CDR3: CASSMEVVTSQETQYF. CDR3 DNA: TGTGCCAGCAGCATGGAGGTTGTTACGTCCCAAGAGACCCAGTACTTC.

V usage is TRBV7-6 and J usage is TRBJ1-6; D is possibly TRBD1 (5 bases). Per the germline V gene, CDR1 is SGHVS and CDR2 is FNYEAQ. CDR3 length: 17 amino acids. V was shortened by 5 bases and J by 0 bases, with 14 bases between the two germline ends. The CDR3 sequence: CASSHGAASSYNSPLHF. The CDR3 coding sequence is TGTGCCAGCAGCCATGGGGCCGCGAGCTCCTATAATTCACCCCTCCACTTT.

This clonotype was seen repeatedly, ten times or more. This chain joins TRBV4-1 and TRBJ2-1, with TRBD1 as a possible D gene (6 bases). Per germline, CDR1 MGHRA and CDR2 YSYEKL. V lost 1 base and J 7 bases, leaving 17 bases between the germline ends. This CDR3 is built from 16 residues. The CDR3 spells CASSQVSGTRGNEQFF. The CDR3 region has the DNA TGCGCCAGCAGCCAAGTCTCCGGGACAAGGGGGAATGAGCAGTTCTTC.

Many counts were recorded for this clonotype. The chain combines TRBV10-3 with TRBJ2-2; TRBD2 aligns across 9 bases. CDR1 ENHRY and CDR2 SYGVKD come from the germline V gene. The CDR3 consists of 16 residues. Trimming cost V 6 bases and J 3 bases; bases outside gene matches: 8. Here the CDR3 reads CAIRREAGGDTGELFF. CDR3 in DNA: TGTGCCATCAGACGGGAAGCGGGAGGAGACACCGGGGAGCTGTTTTTT.

This clonotype has at least ten counts. The chain has TRBV27 and TRBJ2-7; the D gene is possibly TRBD2 (6 bases). V shed 2 bases and J shed 4 bases, with 15 bases lying between them. The germline gives CDR1 MNHEY, CDR2 SMNVEV (reference sequence). CDR3 length equals 15 residues. CDR3 DNA sequence: TGTGCCAGCAGTTTAAATGGAGGACTAAGATACGAGCAGTACTTC. Protein: CASSLNGGLRYEQYF.

The chain recombines TRBV6-4 with TRBJ2-1, with 8 bases identical to TRBD2. The germline gives CDR1 MRHNA, CDR2 SNTAGT. V dropped 0 bases and J dropped 12; count of bases not matched to a gene: 10. The CDR3 spans 15 residues. The CDR3 reads CASSDSGTSPSGQFF. DNA of the CDR3: TGTGCCAGCAGTGACTCTGGGACTAGTCCCAGTGGGCAGTTCTTC.

This clonotype was detected only a few times. The rearrangement joins TRBV7-3 to TRBJ2-3, with 10 bases fitting TRBD1. Per the germline V gene, CDR1 is SGHTA and CDR2 is FQGTGA. V shed 5 bases, J shed 2 bases, and the junction held 7 bases outside the gene matches. CDR3 size: 16 residues. The CDR3 loop is CASSPTGQGYTDTQYF. Written as DNA, the CDR3 is TGTGCCAGCAGCCCCACGGGACAGGGGTACACAGATACGCAGTATTTT.

This clonotype was counted between two and nine times. The gene calls are TRBV12-3 or TRBV12-4 and TRBJ2-3; TRBD2 matches at 13 bases. The V gene end was trimmed by 8 bases and the J gene end by 6 bases; junction bases not matched to a gene: 14. The CDR3 extends over 17 amino acids. The chain's CDR3 is CASGVNYRTSGSDTQYF. CDR3 nucleotide sequence: TGTGCCAGCGGGGTCAATTATCGGACTAGCGGGAGCGATACGCAGTATTTT.

This clonotype was seen only a few times. This chain links TRBV7-2 with TRBJ2-3; D not certain. Germline CDR1 and CDR2: SGHTA and FQGNSA. This CDR3 spans 13 amino acids. The V end was cut by 2 bases, the J end by 4 bases, with 7 bases between. In nucleotides, the CDR3 is TGTGCCAGCAGCTTACCTAAATCAGATACGCAGTATTTT. Residues: CASSLPKSDTQYF.

This clonotype came up many times. The DNA for the CDR3 is TGTGCCAGCAGCCCCGAAGGACAGGGGTTTTCCAATGAGCAGTTCTTC. It is translated as CASSPEGQGFSNEQFF. V usage is TRBV5-4 and J usage is TRBJ2-1; 9 bases fit TRBD1. The CDR3 covers 16 residues. The germline gives CDR1 SGHNT, CDR2 YYREEE (reference sequence). V was clipped by 4 bases and J by 6 bases; unmatched bases: 11.

The rearrangement uses TRBV9 and TRBJ2-2, with D possibly matching TRBD2 (5 bases). V was trimmed by 0 bases and J by 7 bases, leaving 13 bases between them. The CDR3 has 15 residues. Germline CDR1 SGDLS, CDR2 YYNGEE. CDR3 sequence (DNA): TGTGCCAGCAGCGTAGAGCTAAAGGGAGTCGGGGAGCTGTTTTTT. Translating gives CASSVELKGVGELFF.

The chain is built from TRBV10-3 and TRBJ1-2; D is unclear. Trimming cost V 1 base and J 2 bases, with 11 bases left between them. CDR1 ENHRY and CDR2 SYGVKD come from the germline V gene. This CDR3 spans 15 amino acids. CDR3: CAISEFSGENYGYTF. CDR3 bases: TGTGCCATCAGTGAGTTTTCAGGCGAGAACTATGGCTACACCTTC.